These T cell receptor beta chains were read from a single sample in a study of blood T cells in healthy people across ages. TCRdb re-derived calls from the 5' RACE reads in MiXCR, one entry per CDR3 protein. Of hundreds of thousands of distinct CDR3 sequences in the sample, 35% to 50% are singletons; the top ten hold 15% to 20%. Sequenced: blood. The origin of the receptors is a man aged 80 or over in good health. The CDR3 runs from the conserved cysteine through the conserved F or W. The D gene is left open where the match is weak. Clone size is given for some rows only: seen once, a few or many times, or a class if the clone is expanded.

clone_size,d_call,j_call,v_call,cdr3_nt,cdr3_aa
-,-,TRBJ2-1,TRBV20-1,TGCAGTGCCCTTAGGGCAGGGGCGCGGGTCAATGAGCAGTTCTTC,CSALRAGARVNEQFF
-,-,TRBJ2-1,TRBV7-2,TGTGCCAGCAGCTTAGCGAGTCTAGCCCACAATGAGCAGTTCTTC,CASSLASLAHNEQFF
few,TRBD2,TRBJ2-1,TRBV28,TGTGCCAGCGCTACTAGCGGGGGGAGCTCCTACAATGAGCAGTTCTTC,CASATSGGSSYNEQFF
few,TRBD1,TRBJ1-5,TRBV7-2,TGTGCCAGCAGCTCGGGGGACAGGGGGTTTCAGCCCCAGCATTTT,CASSSGDRGFQPQHF
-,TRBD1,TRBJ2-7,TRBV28,TGTGCCAGCAGTGACAGGGCCAGGGGTTCCTACGAGCAGTACTTC,CASSDRARGSYEQYF
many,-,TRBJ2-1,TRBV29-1,TGCAGCGTTGTACACTTCGCGGGGGAGCAGTTCTTC,CSVVHFAGEQFF
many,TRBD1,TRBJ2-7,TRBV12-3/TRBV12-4,TGTGCCAGTCGACGGACAGGGGGCGACGAGCAGTACTTC,CASRRTGGDEQYF
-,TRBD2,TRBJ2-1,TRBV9,TGTGCCAGCAGCGTAGGTTTGTTAGCGGGAGGAGGTGAGCAGTTCTTC,CASSVGLLAGGGEQFF
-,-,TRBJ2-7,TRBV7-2,TGTGCCAGCAGCGTAACTAGTACAACCTACGAGCAGTACTTC,CASSVTSTTYEQYF
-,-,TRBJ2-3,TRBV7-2,TGTGCCAGCAGGGGGGACCCTAGCACAGATACGCAGTATTTT,CASRGDPSTDTQYF
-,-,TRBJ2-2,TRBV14,TGTGCCAGCAGCCTGAGACTAATACCCGGGGAGCTGTTTTTT,CASSLRLIPGELFF
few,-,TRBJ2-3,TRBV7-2,TGTGCCAGCAGCTTAGCGGGAGAAGGAGATACGCAGTATTTT,CASSLAGEGDTQYF
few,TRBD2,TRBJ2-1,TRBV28,TGTGCCAGCAGGGGAGGGGCGTACAATGAGCAGTTCTTC,CASRGGAYNEQFF
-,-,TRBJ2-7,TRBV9,TGTGCCAGCAGCGTAGGCGATTACTACGAGCAGTACTTC,CASSVGDYYEQYF
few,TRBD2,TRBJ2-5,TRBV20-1,TGCAGTGCTAGAGAGCTTGGGGCTAGCGGGGCCCTTATCCAAGAGACCCAGTACTTC,CSARELGASGALIQETQYF
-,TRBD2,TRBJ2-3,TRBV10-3,TGTGCCATCGGAGATAGCGGGAGGGCCGAAGATACGCAGTATTTT,CAIGDSGRAEDTQYF
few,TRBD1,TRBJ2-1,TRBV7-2,TGTGCCAGCAGCTTAGGGACAGGGCTTTACAATGAGCAGTTCTTC,CASSLGTGLYNEQFF
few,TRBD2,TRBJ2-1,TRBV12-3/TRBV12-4,TGTGCCAGCAGCGCGGGAGCTTCCTACAATGAGCAGTTCTTC,CASSAGASYNEQFF
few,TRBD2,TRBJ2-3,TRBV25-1,TGTGCCAGCAGTGCCCGGGGACTAGCGGGATTCCCAGATACGCAGTATTTT,CASSARGLAGFPDTQYF
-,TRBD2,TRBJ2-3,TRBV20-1,TGCAGTGCTATCTCGGCTAGCGGGAGGGATACGCAGTATTTT,CSAISASGRDTQYF
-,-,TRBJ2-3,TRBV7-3,TGTGCCAGCAGCCCCCCCTTGGTCGGTACGCAGTATTTT,CASSPPLVGTQYF
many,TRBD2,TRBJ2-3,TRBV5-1,TGCGCCAGCAGCTTGGCCTCGGGACTAGCGGGACCAGATACGCAGTATTTT,CASSLASGLAGPDTQYF
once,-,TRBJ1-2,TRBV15,TGTGCCACCAGCAGAGGGGAGGCTAGTTATGGCTACACCTTC,CATSRGEASYGYTF
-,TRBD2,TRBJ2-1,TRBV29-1,TGCAGCGTTGAAGACCGACTAGCGGGGGGGCCCCGGGAGCAGTTCTTC,CSVEDRLAGGPREQFF
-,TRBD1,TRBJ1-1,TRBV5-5,TGTGCCAGCAGCTTGCAGGGGGTGCCAATGAACACTGAAGCTTTCTTT,CASSLQGVPMNTEAFF
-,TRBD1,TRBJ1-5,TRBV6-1,TGTGCCAGCAGTGAAGCGGGGGCAGGGGGGTTCAATCAGCCCCAGCATTTT,CASSEAGAGGFNQPQHF
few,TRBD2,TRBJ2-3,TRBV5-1,TGCGCCAGCAGCTCCCTCCGACTAGCCGAAGAGACACGCACAGATACGCAGTATTTT,CASSSLRLAEETRTDTQYF
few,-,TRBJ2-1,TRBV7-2,TGTGCCAGCAGCCTATATTACAATGAGCAGTTCTTC,CASSLYYNEQFF
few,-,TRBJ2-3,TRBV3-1,TGTGCCAGCAGCCAAGCCACCGGTACGCAGTATTTT,CASSQATGTQYF
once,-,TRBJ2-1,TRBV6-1,TGTGCCAGCAGTGAAAGGCAGAACAATGAGCAGTTCTTC,CASSERQNNEQFF
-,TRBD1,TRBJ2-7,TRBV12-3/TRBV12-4,TGTGCCAGCAGTTCCGGGACAGTCTACGAGCAGTACTTC,CASSSGTVYEQYF
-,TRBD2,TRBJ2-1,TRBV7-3,TGTGCCAGCAGCTTAGGGGGGGTTAGCGGGAATGAGCAGTTCTTC,CASSLGGVSGNEQFF
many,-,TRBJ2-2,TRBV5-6,TGTGCCAGCAGCTTTTCAACCGGGGAGCTGTTTTTT,CASSFSTGELFF
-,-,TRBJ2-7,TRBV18,TGTGCCAGCTCATCCTTGGGACGGAATTCCTACGAGCAGTACTTC,CASSSLGRNSYEQYF
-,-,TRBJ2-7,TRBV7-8,TGTGCCAGCAGCAATAGAGTTCAGGGCCTTGGCGAGCAGTACTTC,CASSNRVQGLGEQYF
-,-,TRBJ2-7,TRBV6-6,TGTGCCAGCAGTTACTTCGGGGACGAGCAGTACTTC,CASSYFGDEQYF
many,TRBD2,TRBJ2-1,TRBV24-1,TGTGCCACCGAAACTAGCGGGAAAAATGAGCAGTTCTTC,CATETSGKNEQFF
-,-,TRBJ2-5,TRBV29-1,TGCAGCGTTGGCTCCGGGACACCGTGGGGAGAGACCCAGTACTTC,CSVGSGTPWGETQYF
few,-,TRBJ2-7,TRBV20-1,TGCAGTGCTCCTACTGGAATCAATGAGCAGTACTTC,CSAPTGINEQYF
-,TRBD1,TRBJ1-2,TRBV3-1,TGTGCCAGCAGCAAAGTCCGGGACAGCCTTGGCTACACCTTC,CASSKVRDSLGYTF
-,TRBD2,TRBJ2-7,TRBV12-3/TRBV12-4,TGTGCCAGCAGTTTAGATTCCAGCGGGGCCCTCTCCTACGAGCAGTACTTC,CASSLDSSGALSYEQYF
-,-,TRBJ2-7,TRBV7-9,TGTGCCAGCAGCTTAGCGCAGGTCCCCTACGAGCAGTACTTC,CASSLAQVPYEQYF
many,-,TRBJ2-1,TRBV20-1,TGCAGTGCTAGAGAATTGCGCCTTGCGAATGAGCAGTTCTTC,CSARELRLANEQFF
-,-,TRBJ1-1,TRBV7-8,TGTGCCAGCAGCTTCACCGGGACCCCCGGGAGGACTGAAGCTTTCTTT,CASSFTGTPGRTEAFF
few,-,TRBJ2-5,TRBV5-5,TGTGCCAGCAGCTTGCAGGGGAGTAGGGAGACCCAGTACTTC,CASSLQGSRETQYF
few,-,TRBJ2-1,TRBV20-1,TGCAGTGCTGCCAGGGGTGAGCAGTTCTTC,CSAARGEQFF